This T cell receptor beta chain was recorded in a study of T cell responses to AZD1222 COVID-19 vaccine (dated by TCRdb to the early 2020s). In terms of the full investigation: Because spike-specific TCR depth and breadth did not differ between the two schedules, AZD1222 recipients who got a second dose at roughly 4 weeks were pooled with those who got a second dose at roughly 12 weeks. A total of around 240 trial participants underwent TCR sequencing, of whom 207 had received two doses of AZD1222 and 26 had received two doses of the MenACWY control vaccine. Trial participants were enrolled by age into 18-55, 56-69 and 70-plus year subgroups, with about 150, 28 and 57 TCR-sequenced participants respectively. General study outcomes and caveats: Because no day 14 peak-response samples were available, repertoires were characterized only after the peak T cell response. Conclusions about previously exposed vaccinees are limited because only six or seven AZD1222 recipients were SARS-CoV-2 seropositive at baseline. In the small 56-69-year group, the increase in depth fell short of significance, most likely because of low power. Nearly half of unique spike-specific TCRs reportedly recognized epitopes outside regions mutated in the B.1.351 and B.1.1.7 variants. A significant rise in spike-specific TCR breadth and depth was observed after two AZD1222 doses relative to day 0 and relative to MenACWY recipients. The vaccine-associated CD4 TCRs covered the entire spike protein, and the dominant responses fell in regions 160-218 and 743-854. Participants were mostly white British and included more females than males, and it was suggested by the authors that clonal diversity may have been underestimated.

CDR3 length: 15 amino acids, cysteine to phenylalanine. The DNA shown is the 45-base CDR3, in frame from base 1. From a lookup of the germline V gene (reference sequence), CDR1 and CDR2 are LGHDT and YNNKEL. The V end loses 3 bases and the J end loses 0 bases, and a stretch of 10 bases separates them. This clone was seen a single time. The clone's antigen remains unknown. Base-call qualities are not available, and no considerably larger clone is one nucleotide away. The sample's time point label, in plain terms: baseline before first vaccination. Vaccinee samples came from UK trials COV001 and COV002, including a single-blind randomized controlled phase 2/3 trial of AZD1222 (ChAdOx1 nCoV-19) in healthy adults. Trial participant PBMC samples were collected at day 0 and day 28 after the second dose for TCRbeta chain sequencing. The CDR3 regions of human TCRbeta chains were subjected to immunosequencing. In the source study's methods: Repertoire TCRs were matched against a reference library of SARS-CoV-2-specific TCRs generated with the MIRA antigen-specificity platform. Breadth meant the fraction of unique TCRs that were SARS-CoV-2-associated, whereas depth meant the fraction of total T cells that were SARS-CoV-2-associated. Using the MIRA data, every spike-specific TCR was mapped to the spike region that the TCR reacted to and assigned to either a CD4 or a CD8 class. Log10-transformed breadth and depth values were compared by one-way ANOVA with Sidak's multiple comparisons tests. In its TCRdb copy, this immuneACCESS table keeps in-frame sequences only and misses some clones. Where compared with another copy, unresolved V genes explain less than half of these, and the others have no known cause. Clone size and V and J calls were adopted from that table, with D and trimming inferred from the DNA. The sample records about 66,000 clones, less than 90% of which are singletons. The ten biggest clones cover around a sixth of the sample.

The chain couples TRBV3-1 (or the pseudogene TRBV3-2) to TRBJ2-3; too little of a D gene remains to name it. The source of this sequence is an adult in good health. The sample consisted of peripheral blood, taken on day 0 of AZD1222 vaccination. The DNA is TGTGCCAGCAGCCAGGCCCCTTTGAGCACAGATACGCAGTATTTT. It specifies CASSQAPLSTDTQYF.